Below, one TCR beta chain is given with its context. The target antigen is unknown. The data belong to a study of B cell selection in AIRE deficiency. Study-wide points: Patient Tconv and Treg cells showed healthy-like TCRBV usage, CDR3 length, diversity.

The CDR3 length is 15 residues. CDR1 and CDR2 (germline): SGHVS, FQNEAQ. Trimming shortened V by 5 bases and J by 4 bases, and 17 bases separated the two germline ends. The regulatory T cell sort gate was CD4+CD25hiCD127low/negative. Controls came from healthy donors unrelated to patients. Original processing methods: Pooled Tregs gave some 5x10^4 patient and 9.56x10^4 donor TCRbeta sequences. Clones were sequenced by immunoSEQ multiplex PCR, and TCRdb holds only the in-frame ones, with some missing. V and J calls and clone size are copied from that table; D and trimming were computed from the DNA. The table has 20,000 to 30,000 clones, about 92% seen once; the top ten hold 1.1%.

This receptor was taken from a human donor in good health. The gene calls are TRBV7-8 and TRBJ1-1; weak D call: TRBD1 (6 bases). Sequencing was done on a sample of CD4+CD25+ Tregs sorted from PBMCs. For the CDR3, the DNA is TGTGCCAGCAGCCCGGGGACAAAAGGGAGCACTGAAGCTTTCTTT. This translates into CASSPGTKGSTEAFF. The complete variable domain, with remaining parts taken from reference TRBV7-8 and TRBJ1-1, reads GAGVSQSPRYKVAKRGQDVALRCDPISGHVSLFWYQQALGQGPEFLTYFQNEAQLDKSGLPSDRFFAERPEGSVSTLKIQRTQQEDSAVYLCASSPGTKGSTEAFFGQGTRLTVV.